The clone carrying this TCR beta chain has more than one count but fewer than ten. The source of the sample is a study of OX40 agonist ivuxolimab in advanced cancers. Sequenced by immunoSEQ multiplex PCR; TCRdb stores in-frame clones only, minus some. The repertoire holds some 110,000 clones, with just under 95% as singletons. Germline V gene lookup returns CDR1 MDHEN and CDR2 SYDVKM. V lost 5 bases to trimming and J lost 2 bases, with 19 bases between them. The CDR3 has 17 residues. The chain couples TRBV28 to TRBJ1-5; no definite D call. This specimen consisted of CD4+ or CD8+ T cells sorted from blood, obtained in a trial of the OX40 agonist ivuxolimab. The source of this sequence is an adult with an advanced solid tumor such as melanoma, head and neck, liver or kidney cancer. CDR3 DNA sequence: TGTGCCAGCAGTCCCCCTCGACTCAGGCGGGGCAATCAGCCCCAGCATTTT. It is translated as CASSPPRLRRGNQPQHF.